One and the same sample provided the 19 T cell receptor beta chains below, sequenced in a study of OX40 agonist ivuxolimab in advanced cancers. The data were produced by immunoSEQ multiplex PCR, yet TCRdb's version contains in-frame clones alone and is incomplete. The sample lists about 73,000 clones; roughly 86% were seen once. The material sequenced was CD4+ or CD8+ T cells sorted from blood, taken in a trial of the OX40 agonist ivuxolimab. The receptors were sampled from an adult with an advanced solid tumor such as melanoma, head and neck, liver or kidney cancer.

This rearrangement joins TRBV11-3 to TRBJ1-1; TRBD1 might be the D (6 bases). The V gene lost 5 bases and the J gene lost 3 bases, with 10 bases spanning the gap. CDR1 is SGHNT and CDR2 is YENEEA in the germline V gene. The CDR3 is made up of 13 amino acids. CDR3 in amino acids: CASSPGQYTEAFF. The CDR3 nucleotides are TGTGCCAGCAGCCCAGGACAGTACACTGAAGCTTTCTTT.

This chain links TRBV19 with TRBJ2-1; no definite D call. The V end was cut by 9 bases, the J end by 3 bases, with 12 bases between. The CDR3 is made up of 13 amino acids. Germline CDR1 and CDR2: LNHDA and SQIVND (reference sequence). The CDR3 DNA sequence: TGTGCCAGCGCGATGACACGCTACAATGAGCAGTTCTTC. Its protein is CASAMTRYNEQFF.

The V and J genes are TRBV29-1 and TRBJ2-5; no firm D call. This CDR3 contains 12 residues. The ends were cut back, 6 bases at V and 5 bases at J, with 13 bases in the middle. Germline V CDR1 and CDR2: SQVTM, ANQGSEA. The CDR3 spells CSVDGPQETQYF. CDR3 in DNA: TGCAGCGTCGACGGACCACAGGAGACCCAGTACTTC.

The chain couples TRBV19 to TRBJ1-4; the D is unclear. V was cut by 4 bases and J by 6 bases, with 12 bases left in between. CDR1 is LNHDA, CDR2 SQIVND, per germline (reference sequence). This CDR3 has 14 residues. CDR3 bases: TGTGCCAGTAGTACTGGACGGATGTATGAAAAACTGTTTTTT. It yields the protein CASSTGRMYEKLFF.

The rearrangement uses TRBV5-6 and TRBJ1-5, with a weak D call TRBD1 (5 bases). Germline loops: CDR1 SGHDT, CDR2 YYEEEE. The CDR3 totals 13 residues. The V end lost 0 bases, the J end lost 4 bases, and 5 bases lay between the germline ends. The CDR3 loop is CASSLGQNQPQHF. The CDR3 DNA sequence: TGTGCCAGCAGCTTGGGACAGAATCAGCCCCAGCATTTT.

The rearrangement joins TRBV2 to TRBJ1-5, with 8 bases fitting TRBD1. From germline, CDR1 is SNHLY and CDR2 FYNNEI. V lost 4 bases and J lost 8; bases outside the gene matches: 4. This CDR3 region has 13 residues. The CDR3 loop is CASSGDRGEPQHF. The CDR3 DNA reads as TGTGCCAGCAGTGGAGACAGGGGCGAGCCCCAGCATTTT.

The table lists this clone with a count of one. V usage is TRBV19 and J usage is TRBJ2-7; TRBD1 aligns across 8 bases. The V gene's germline CDR1 is LNHDA and CDR2 SQIVND (reference sequence). The CDR3 runs to 16 residues. Trimming removed 0 bases from V and 6 bases from J; junction bases left unmatched: 10. CDR3 DNA: TGTGCCAGTAGTATAGAAGGGAGGACAGGGTGGCGCGAGCAGTACTTC. It translates to CASSIEGRTGWREQYF. Combining the CDR3 with reference TRBV19 and TRBJ2-7 gives the whole variable domain DGGITQSPKYLFRKEGQNVTLSCEQNLNHDAMYWYRQDPGQGLRLIYYSQIVNDFQKGDIAEGYSVSREKKESFPLTVTSAQKNPTAFYLCASSIEGRTGWREQYFGPGTRLTVT.

The rearrangement uses TRBV11-2 and TRBJ1-4, with 10 bases lining up with TRBD1. Germline assignment: CDR1 SGHAT and CDR2 FQNNGV. The CDR3 length is 15 residues. The V gene end was trimmed by 5 bases and the J gene end by 6 bases; junction bases not matched to a gene: 6. The CDR3 region is CASSPDRGRHEKLFF. CDR3 DNA: TGTGCCAGCAGCCCCGACAGGGGGCGGCATGAAAAACTGTTTTTT.

The genes are TRBV21-1 and TRBJ2-1. TRBV21-1 corresponds to a pseudogene. This CDR3 contains 18 residues. The CDR3 nucleotides read TGTGCCAGCAGCAAATTCCGGGGGCAGGCGAGCTCCTACAATGAGCAGTTCTTC. This gives the protein CASSKFRGQASSYNEQFF.

This chain uses TRBV6-5 with TRBJ1-2; D unresolved. The CDR3 totals 15 residues. Germline values: CDR1 MNHEY, CDR2 SVGAGI. V was trimmed by 2 bases and J by 8 bases, leaving 18 bases between them. CDR3 in amino acids: CASSYDGQPKKGYTF. Written as DNA, the CDR3 is TGTGCCAGCAGTTACGATGGCCAACCGAAGAAGGGCTACACCTTC.

The V and J genes are TRBV11-2 and TRBJ2-2, with D unclear. Deletions cut 5 bases from V and 2 bases from J, with 12 bases between. The CDR3 loop spans 15 amino acids. Germline V gene sequence: CDR1 SGHAT, CDR2 FQNNGV. The CDR3, as DNA: TGTGCCAGCAGCCTAACTTCCTCAAACACCGGGGAGCTGTTTTTT. Translating it yields CASSLTSSNTGELFF.

This chain joins TRBV5-4 and TRBJ2-7; D unresolved. V lost 0 bases and J 6 bases, leaving 4 bases between the germline ends. The CDR3 runs 11 residues. Germline values: CDR1 SGHNT, CDR2 YYREEE (reference sequence). Here the CDR3 DNA reads TGTGCCAGCAGCTTGGGCCCCGAGCAGTACTTC. It encodes CASSLGPEQYF.

In its sample, this clone was seen once. The chain uses TRBV7-2 and TRBJ2-7; D unresolved. CDR1 is SGHTA, CDR2 FQGNSA, per germline. Between the trimmed V and J ends, which lost 3 bases and 0 bases, there was a span of 12 bases. This CDR3 is built from 15 residues. The CDR3 is CASSFRHHTSYEQYF. The CDR3 DNA reads TGTGCCAGCAGCTTTCGGCACCACACCTCCTACGAGCAGTACTTC.

The chain employs TRBV15 and TRBJ2-2; D is uncertain. Deletions cut 4 bases from V and 6 bases from J, with 9 bases between. The CDR3 is made up of 13 amino acids. CDR1 and CDR2 from the germline V gene are LNHNV and YYDKDF (reference sequence). Here the CDR3 reads CATSIRLAGELFF. The CDR3 DNA follows: TGTGCCACCAGCATCCGTTTGGCCGGGGAGCTGTTTTTT. Filled out from reference TRBV15 and TRBJ2-2, the complete variable domain reads DAMVIQNPRYQVTQFGKPVTLSCSQTLNHNVMYWYQQKSSQAPKLLFHYYDKDFNNEADTPDNFQSRRPNTSFCFLDIRSPGLGDTAMYLCATSIRLAGELFFGEGSRLTVL.

The chain links TRBV28 to TRBJ2-7, with a tentative D call TRBD1 (6 bases). V lost 2 bases and J lost 2, with 16 bases in between. The length of the CDR3 is 16 residues. CDR1 and CDR2 (germline): MDHEN, SYDVKM. DNA for the CDR3: TGTGCCAGCAGTTTAATCCAGGGGTTTACTACCTACGAGCAGTACTTC. Residues: CASSLIQGFTTYEQYF.

V usage is TRBV7-7 and J usage is TRBJ2-2, with 7 bases identical to TRBD2. Trimming took 4 bases from V and 1 from J; bases not matched to a gene: 3. The CDR3 consists of 15 residues. Germline loops: CDR1 SSHAT, CDR2 FNYEAQ (reference sequence). This chain's CDR3 is CASSSRGGNTGELFF. CDR3 DNA: TGTGCCAGCAGCTCTCGCGGGGGGAACACCGGGGAGCTGTTTTTT.

The V call is TRBV11-2, the J call TRBJ2-7; tentative D call: TRBD1 (5 bases). Between the trimmed V and J ends, which lost 1 base and 2 bases, there was a span of 12 bases. CDR1 is SGHAT and CDR2 is FQNNGV in the germline V gene. The CDR3 is 15 amino acids. The CDR3 nucleotides read TGTGCCAGCAGCTTAGTTGGGCAGGGCCCCTACGAGCAGTACTTC. Translation: CASSLVGQGPYEQYF.

J is TRBJ2-2 and V is TRBV7-9; tentatively, D is TRBD2 (5 bases). Germline-derived CDR1 and CDR2 are SEHNR and FQNEAQ (reference sequence). The CDR3 has 16 residues. V lost 0 bases and J lost 3, with 11 bases in between. The CDR3 DNA reads TGTGCCAGCAGCTTAGCTCAGGCGGGTTACACCGGGGAGCTGTTTTTT. Its protein product is CASSLAQAGYTGELFF.

The V call is TRBV30, the J call TRBJ2-5; D might be TRBD2 (7 bases). CDR1 is GTSNPN and CDR2 is SVGIG in the germline V gene (reference sequence). Deletions cut 2 bases from V and 4 bases from J, with 23 bases between. The CDR3 has 17 residues. CDR3 bases: TGTGCCTGGAGTAGGAGGATCGCTAGCGGAGGGGGAGAGACCCAGTACTTC. Its translation: CAWSRRIASGGGETQYF.